The following is a TCR beta chain sequence with its context. What it binds is not known. The data were obtained in a study of CD8 T cells in ankylosing spondylitis. Findings and caveats of the study: Disease-linked clones, CD8+, were relatively rare in peripheral blood. Before this, some motif variants had been reported in reactive arthritis synovial fluid and blood. Characteristic of ankylosing spondylitis blood, it appeared, was a TCR beta motif comprising eight highly homologous variants. Reportedly, significant enrichment of disease-linked clones occurred in matched ankylosing spondylitis synovial fluid.

In making TCR beta libraries, quantitative 5'-RACE with molecular barcodes was used. TCRdb recomputed calls from the 5' RACE reads with MiXCR, one row per CDR3 protein. The data show about 500,000 distinct CDR3 sequences, with roughly 13% seen just once and about 6.5% held by the top ten. The sequencing sample was made of blood, either unsorted or a sorted T cell fraction (not recorded which). The clonotype was recovered from a male donor with ankylosing spondylitis.

The CDR3 DNA is TGTGCCAGCAGCTTGGGATGGGGGGATCCGTATAGCGGGATGATGGACAATGAGCAGTTCTTC. Encoded protein: CASSLGWGDPYSGMMDNEQFF. The V call is TRBV11-2, the J call TRBJ2-1; TRBD2 matches at 8 bases. The germline CDR1 and CDR2 sequences are SGHAT and FQNNGV. V shed 3 bases, J shed 5 bases, and the junction held 24 bases outside the gene matches. The CDR3 covers 21 residues.